In its sample, the clone carrying this T cell receptor beta chain was seen a few times. Its antigen is not identified. The read stops 3 residues short of the end of the CDR3; the missing end is completed from the germline J gene. Trimming removed 4 bases from V and 3 bases from J; junction bases left unmatched: 8. The CDR3 is made up of 15 amino acids. Germline lookup yields CDR1 SGHDT and CDR2 YYEEEE. The data originate from a study of T cell clonality in common variable immunodeficiency. Findings and limits, study-wide: Reportedly, TCR beta sequences from common variable immunodeficiency showed fewer deletions and N-nucleotide insertions.

Sequencing used immunoSEQ multiplex PCR; TCRdb keeps in-frame clones, though not all of them. Altogether roughly 60,000 clones were found in the sample, and no singletons occur. The sequencing input was peripheral blood mononuclear cells. The sequence was collected from a person aged 18 to 75 in good health. The chain links TRBV5-6 to TRBJ2-7; 9 bases line up with TRBD2. CDR3 DNA, as far as it was read: TGTGCCAGCAGCCGGCCAGGACTAGCGCACTACGAG. Translation: CASSRPGLAHYE. The whole CDR3 protein reads CASSRPGLAHYEQYF.